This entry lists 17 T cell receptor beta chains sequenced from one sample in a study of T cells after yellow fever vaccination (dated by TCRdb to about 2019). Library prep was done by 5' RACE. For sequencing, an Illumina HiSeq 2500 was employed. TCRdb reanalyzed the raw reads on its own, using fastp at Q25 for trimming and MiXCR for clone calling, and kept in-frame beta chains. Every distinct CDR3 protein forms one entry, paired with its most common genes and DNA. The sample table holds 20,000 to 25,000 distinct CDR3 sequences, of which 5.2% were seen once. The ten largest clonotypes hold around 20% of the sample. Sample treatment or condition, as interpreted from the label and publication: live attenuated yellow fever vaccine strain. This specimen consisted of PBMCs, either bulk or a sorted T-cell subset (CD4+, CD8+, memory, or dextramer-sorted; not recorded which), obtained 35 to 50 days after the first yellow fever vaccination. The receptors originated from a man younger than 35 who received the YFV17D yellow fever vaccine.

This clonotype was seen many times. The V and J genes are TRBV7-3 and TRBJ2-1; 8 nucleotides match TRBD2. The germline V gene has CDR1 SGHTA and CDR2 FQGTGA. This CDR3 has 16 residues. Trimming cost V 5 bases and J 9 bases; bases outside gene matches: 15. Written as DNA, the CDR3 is TGTGCCAGCAGCCCCCAAGGTCCCGGGGGGGCTGGTGAGCAGTTCTTC. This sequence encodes CASSPQGPGGAGEQFF.

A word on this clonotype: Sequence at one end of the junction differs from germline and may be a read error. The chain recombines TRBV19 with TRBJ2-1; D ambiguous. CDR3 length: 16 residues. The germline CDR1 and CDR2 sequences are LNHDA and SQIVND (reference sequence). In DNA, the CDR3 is TGTGCCAGTAGTGTTTTCCAGGTCGGCTCCTATAATGAGCAGTTCTTC. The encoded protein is CASSVFQVGSYNEQFF.

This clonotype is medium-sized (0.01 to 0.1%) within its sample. The CDR3 region has the DNA TGTGCCTGGAGTGTACACAGTAGGGGGTACGGTGGCTACACCTTC. Its translation: CAWSVHSRGYGGYTF. This rearrangement joins TRBV30 to TRBJ1-2; tentatively, D is TRBD1 (6 bases). The V end lost 0 bases, the J end lost 7 bases, and 18 bases lay between the germline ends. The CDR3 sequence is 15 residues long. CDR1 is GTSNPN, CDR2 SVGIG, per germline (reference sequence). Full variable domain (missing parts from reference TRBV30 and TRBJ1-2): SQTIHQWPATLVQPVGSPLSLECTVEGTSNPNLYWYRQAAGRGLQLLFYSVGIGQISSEVPQNLSASRPQDRQFILSSKKLLLSDSGFYLCAWSVHSRGYGGYTFGSGTRLTVV.

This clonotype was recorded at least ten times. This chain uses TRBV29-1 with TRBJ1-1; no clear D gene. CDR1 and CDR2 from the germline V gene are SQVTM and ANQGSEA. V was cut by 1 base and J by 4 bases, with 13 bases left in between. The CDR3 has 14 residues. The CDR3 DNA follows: TGCAGCGTTGAAGGAGCGCTGCAAGGCACTGAAGCTTTCTTT. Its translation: CSVEGALQGTEAFF.

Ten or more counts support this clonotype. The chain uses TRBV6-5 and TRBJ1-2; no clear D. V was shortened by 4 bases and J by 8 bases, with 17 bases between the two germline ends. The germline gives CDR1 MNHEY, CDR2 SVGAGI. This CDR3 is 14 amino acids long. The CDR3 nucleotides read TGTGCCAGCAGTTCGGGCCGATACTTCGAGGGCTACACCTTC. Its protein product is CASSSGRYFEGYTF.

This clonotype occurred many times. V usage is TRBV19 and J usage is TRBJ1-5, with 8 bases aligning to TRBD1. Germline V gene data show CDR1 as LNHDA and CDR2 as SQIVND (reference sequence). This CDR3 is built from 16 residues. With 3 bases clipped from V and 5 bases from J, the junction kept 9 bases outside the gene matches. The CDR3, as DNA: TGTGCCAGTAGTATTAAAGGGACAGGTTTGTATCAGCCCCAGCATTTT. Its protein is CASSIKGTGLYQPQHF.

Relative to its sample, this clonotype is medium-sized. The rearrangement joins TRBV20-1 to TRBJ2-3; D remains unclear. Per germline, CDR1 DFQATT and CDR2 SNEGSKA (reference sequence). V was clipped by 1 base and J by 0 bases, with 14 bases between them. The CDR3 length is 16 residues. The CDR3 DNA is TGCAGTGCTAGAGTAGGTGGCGGTTCTAGCACAGATACGCAGTATTTT. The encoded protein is CSARVGGGSSTDTQYF.

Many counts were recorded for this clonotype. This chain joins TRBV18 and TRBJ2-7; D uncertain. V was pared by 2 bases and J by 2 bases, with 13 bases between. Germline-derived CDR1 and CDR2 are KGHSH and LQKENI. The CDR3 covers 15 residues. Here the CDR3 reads CASSPRSPKTYEQYV. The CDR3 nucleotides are TGTGCCAGCTCACCAAGATCCCCGAAGACCTACGAGCAGTACGTC.

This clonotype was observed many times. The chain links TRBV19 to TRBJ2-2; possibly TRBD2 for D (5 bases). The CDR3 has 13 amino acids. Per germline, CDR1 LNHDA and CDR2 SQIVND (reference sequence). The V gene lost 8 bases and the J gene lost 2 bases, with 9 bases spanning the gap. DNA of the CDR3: TGTGCCAGTGCTAGCCCCAACACCGGGGAGCTGTTTTTT. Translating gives CASASPNTGELFF.

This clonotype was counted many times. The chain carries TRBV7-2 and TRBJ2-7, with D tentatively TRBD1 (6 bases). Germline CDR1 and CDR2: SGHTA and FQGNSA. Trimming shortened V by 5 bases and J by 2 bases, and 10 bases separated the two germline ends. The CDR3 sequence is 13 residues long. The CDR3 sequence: CASSRTVTYEQYF. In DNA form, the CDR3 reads TGTGCCAGCAGCAGGACAGTGACCTACGAGCAGTACTTC.

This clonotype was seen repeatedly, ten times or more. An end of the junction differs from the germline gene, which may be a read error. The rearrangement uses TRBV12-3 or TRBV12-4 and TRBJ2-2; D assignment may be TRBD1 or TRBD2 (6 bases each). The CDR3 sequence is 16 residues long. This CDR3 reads CASSDGGGLNTGELFF. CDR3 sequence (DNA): TGTGCCAGCAGCGACGGTGGGGGGCTGAACACCGGAGAGCTGTTTTTT.

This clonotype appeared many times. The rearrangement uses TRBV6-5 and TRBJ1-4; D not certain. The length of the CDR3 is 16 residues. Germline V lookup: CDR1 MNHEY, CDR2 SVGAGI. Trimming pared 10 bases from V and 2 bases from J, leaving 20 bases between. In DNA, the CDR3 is TGTGCCACTACCAGTGCGATCACAGCGACTAATGAAAAACTGTTTTTT. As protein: CATTSAITATNEKLFF.

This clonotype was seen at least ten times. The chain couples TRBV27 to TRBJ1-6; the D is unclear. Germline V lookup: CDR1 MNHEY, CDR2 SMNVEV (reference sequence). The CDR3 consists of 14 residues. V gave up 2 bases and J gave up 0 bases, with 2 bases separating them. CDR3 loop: CASSLSSYNSPLHF. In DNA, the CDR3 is TGTGCCAGCAGTTTAAGCTCCTATAATTCACCCCTCCACTTT.

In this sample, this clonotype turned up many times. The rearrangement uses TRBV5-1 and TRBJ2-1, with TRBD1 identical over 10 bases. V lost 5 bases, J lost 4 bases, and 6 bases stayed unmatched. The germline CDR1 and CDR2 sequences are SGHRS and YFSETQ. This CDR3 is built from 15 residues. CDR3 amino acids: CASRSGTGAYNEQFF. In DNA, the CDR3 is TGCGCCAGCAGGTCCGGGACAGGGGCTTACAATGAGCAGTTCTTC.

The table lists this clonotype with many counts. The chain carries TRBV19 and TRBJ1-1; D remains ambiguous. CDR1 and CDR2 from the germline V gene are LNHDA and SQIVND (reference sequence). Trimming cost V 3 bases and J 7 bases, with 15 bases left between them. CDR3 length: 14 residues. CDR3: CASSMTRVGGEAFF. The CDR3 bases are TGTGCCAGTAGTATGACGAGGGTGGGCGGTGAAGCTTTCTTT.

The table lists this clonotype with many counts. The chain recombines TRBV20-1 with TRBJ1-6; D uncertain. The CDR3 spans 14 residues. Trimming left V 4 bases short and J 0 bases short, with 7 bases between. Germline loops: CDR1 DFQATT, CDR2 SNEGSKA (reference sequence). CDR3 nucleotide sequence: TGCAGTGCTATACAGAGCTCCTATAATTCACCCCTCCACTTT. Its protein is CSAIQSSYNSPLHF.

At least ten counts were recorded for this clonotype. The DNA of the CDR3 is TGCAGTGCCCGCAGTGACAGGGACACTGAAGCTTTCTTT. Its translation is CSARSDRDTEAFF. This chain connects TRBV20-1 to TRBJ1-1, with 7 bases identical to TRBD1. Germline trimming cut 6 bases from V and 3 bases from J; bases unmatched to any gene: 7. The CDR3 loop spans 13 amino acids. Germline loops: CDR1 DFQATT, CDR2 SNEGSKA (reference sequence).